This TCR beta chain is from a study of CD4 T cells in relation to SARS-CoV-2 and coronaviruses. Germline assignment: CDR1 SGHRS and CDR2 YFSETQ. The CDR3 is 19 amino acids. The junction had 17 bases not matched to a gene; V was cut back by 2 bases and J by 4 bases. A remark on this clone: Its antigen is not identified.

Profiled with immunoSEQ multiplex PCR; TCRdb holds only in-frame clones, not every one. The data hold around 40,000 clones, with 84% observed a single time. This receptor was identified in an adult with COVID-19. Sequencing was carried out using naive CD4+ T cells from PBMCs, cultured in vitro. The sample's subset: naive CD4+ T cells isolated by negative enrichment. This chain joins TRBV5-1 and TRBJ2-5, with 10 nucleotides matching TRBD2. CDR3 region: CASSFRVASGRWGGETQYF. Written as DNA, the CDR3 is TGCGCCAGCAGCTTCCGGGTTGCTAGCGGGAGATGGGGGGGAGAGACCCAGTACTTC.